The 9 T cell receptor beta chains reported below all come from one sample, sequenced in a study of OX40 agonist ivuxolimab in advanced cancers. TCRdb's table, derived via immunoSEQ multiplex PCR, lists solely in-frame clones and lacks some. The sample lists about 74,000 clones, less than 90% occurring once. The material was CD4+ or CD8+ T cells sorted from blood, obtained in a trial of the OX40 agonist ivuxolimab. Receptor source: an adult with an advanced solid tumor such as melanoma, head and neck, liver or kidney cancer.

J is TRBJ2-6 and V is TRBV4-1; 12 bases match TRBD1. CDR1 is MGHRA, CDR2 YSYEKL, per germline. V dropped 5 bases and J dropped 4; count of bases not matched to a gene: 6. The CDR3 totals 17 residues. Here the CDR3 reads CASSYRDRGQGANVLTF. CDR3 DNA: TGCGCCAGCAGCTACCGGGACAGGGGGCAGGGGGCCAACGTCCTGACTTTC.

This rearrangement joins TRBV6-5 to TRBJ1-2; D unclear. The V end was cut by 0 bases, the J end by 4 bases, with 9 bases between. CDR3 length: 14 residues. Germline V lookup: CDR1 MNHEY, CDR2 SVGAGI. As DNA, the CDR3 is TGTGCCAGCAGTTACTCGGGAAGCTTCTATGGCTACACCTTC. This translates into CASSYSGSFYGYTF.

The V and J genes are TRBV7-6 and TRBJ1-4; 7 nucleotides line up with TRBD1. Germline CDR1 reads SGHVS; CDR2 reads FNYEAQ. The V gene end was trimmed by 2 bases and the J gene end by 5 bases; junction bases not matched to a gene: 5. The CDR3 is 15 amino acids. CDR3 amino acids: CASSLTGVGNEKLFF. The CDR3 region has the DNA TGTGCCAGCAGCTTAACAGGGGTCGGAAATGAAAAACTGTTTTTT.

A single count supports this clone. The rearrangement links TRBV6-5 to TRBJ2-2; D perhaps matches TRBD1 (5 bases). The CDR3 runs to 13 residues. Germline loops: CDR1 MNHEY, CDR2 SVGAGI. Trimming took 6 bases from V and 5 from J, leaving 10 bases between them. CDR3: CASSRKGTGELFF. The CDR3 DNA is TGTGCCAGCAGCCGGAAGGGGACCGGGGAGCTGTTTTTT.

The V call is TRBV6-4, the J call TRBJ1-5; D may be TRBD1 (5 bases). Trimming removed 4 bases at V and 6 bases at J, with 10 bases between. Per the germline V gene, CDR1 is MRHNA and CDR2 is SNTAGT. The CDR3 has 13 residues. Here the CDR3 reads CASSGQGGQPQHF. CDR3 bases: TGTGCCAGCAGTGGCCAGGGTGGTCAGCCCCAGCATTTT.

The chain recombines TRBV7-9 with TRBJ2-3; 7 nucleotides match TRBD2. Germline loops: CDR1 SEHNR, CDR2 FQNEAQ (reference sequence). CDR3 size: 16 residues. V trimming: 1 base; J trimming: 4 bases; junction bases outside the gene matches: 8. The CDR3 DNA sequence: TGTGCCAGCAGCTTAGGTGTGAGACTAGCTTCAGATACGCAGTATTTT. Its protein product is CASSLGVRLASDTQYF.

The chain is built from TRBV4-3 and TRBJ1-2; D is undetermined. This CDR3 comprises 15 residues. CDR1 and CDR2 (germline): LGHNA, YSLEER. Trimming left V 0 bases short and J 5 bases short, with 13 bases between. CDR3 DNA: TGCGCCAGCAGCCAAGATCCTGGTCAGACTTATGGCTACACCTTC. Its translation: CASSQDPGQTYGYTF.

The rearrangement links TRBV7-2 to TRBJ1-5; D not resolved. The germline V gene has CDR1 SGHTA and CDR2 FQGNSA. V lost 1 base and J lost 4, with 5 bases in between. The CDR3 runs 13 residues. The CDR3 region has the DNA TGTGCCAGCAGCTTAGACGGGAATCAGCCCCAGCATTTT. This codes for CASSLDGNQPQHF.

The rearrangement links TRBV19 to TRBJ1-1; D is unclear. Looked up from germline, CDR1 is LNHDA and CDR2 is SQIVND (reference sequence). The V end was cut by 3 bases, the J end by 0 bases, with 8 bases between. The CDR3 contains 14 residues. The DNA of the CDR3 is TGTGCCAGTAGTATGGGTACTATGAACACTGAAGCTTTCTTT. Translated, it gives CASSMGTMNTEAFF.